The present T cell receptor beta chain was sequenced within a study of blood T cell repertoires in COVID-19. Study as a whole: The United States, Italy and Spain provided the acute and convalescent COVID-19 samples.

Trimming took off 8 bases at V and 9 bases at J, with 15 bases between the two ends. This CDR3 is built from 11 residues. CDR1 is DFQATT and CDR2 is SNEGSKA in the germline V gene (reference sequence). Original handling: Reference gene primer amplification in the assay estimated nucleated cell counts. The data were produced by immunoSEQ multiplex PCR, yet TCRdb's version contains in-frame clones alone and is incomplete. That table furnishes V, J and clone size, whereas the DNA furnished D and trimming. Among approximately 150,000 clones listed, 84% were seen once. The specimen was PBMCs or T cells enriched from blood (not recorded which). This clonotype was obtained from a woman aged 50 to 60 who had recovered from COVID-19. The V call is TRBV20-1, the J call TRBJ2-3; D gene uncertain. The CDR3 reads CSSLVHETQYF. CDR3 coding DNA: TGCAGTTCCTTGGTCCACGAGACGCAGTATTTT.